What follows are 12 T cell receptor beta chains derived from one specimen sequenced in a study of cytomegalovirus exposure and HLA in healthy donors. Use of 60 Vbeta and 13 Jbeta primers characterized the PCR. Using immunoSEQ multiplex PCR, the repertoire was profiled, and TCRdb retains in-frame clones only, with some absent. The data show about 110,000 clones, with roughly three quarters seen just once and less than 7.5% held by the top ten. The source material was PBMCs. The receptors were gathered from a young man in good health and CMV-seropositive.

The J gene is TRBJ2-7, the V gene TRBV19; the D gene is possibly TRBD1 (6 bases). Germline V gives CDR1 LNHDA, CDR2 SQIVND (reference sequence). The CDR3 runs to 14 residues. The germline V and J ends were trimmed by 5 bases and 2 bases, with 13 bases remaining between them. This CDR3 is CASSSGTQTYEQYF. The CDR3 region has the DNA TGTGCCAGTAGTTCGGGGACACAGACCTACGAGCAGTACTTC.

This clone was seen a few times. This chain joins TRBV25-1 and TRBJ1-2, with unresolved D. Germline CDR1 reads MGHDK; CDR2 reads SYGVNS. The CDR3 totals 13 residues. The V gene lost 1 base and the J gene lost 14 bases, with 17 bases spanning the gap. CDR3 sequence: CASSESNGGPGTF. As DNA, the CDR3 is TGTGCCAGCAGTGAATCTAATGGCGGGCCGGGGACCTTC.

This clone was observed a few times. The chain links TRBV4-3 to TRBJ1-5; 9 positions match TRBD1. The V gene end was trimmed by 2 bases and the J gene end by 8 bases; junction bases not matched to a gene: 4. The CDR3 is made up of 14 amino acids. The germline V gene encodes CDR1 LGHNA and CDR2 YSLEER. CDR3 amino acids: CASSQQQGAEPQHF. The CDR3 nucleotides are TGCGCCAGCAGCCAACAACAGGGGGCAGAGCCCCAGCATTTT.

The chain couples TRBV5-1 to TRBJ2-1, with 7 nucleotides matching TRBD2. The CDR3 totals 15 residues. Germline CDR1 is SGHRS and CDR2 is YFSETQ. The V segment lost 4 bases and the J segment 10 bases; nucleotides outside the gene matches: 14. CDR3 DNA: TGCGCCAGCAGCCCTACTAGCGTTGGTGGTAACGAGCAGTTCTTC. Translation gives CASSPTSVGGNEQFF.

The rearrangement links TRBV10-3 to TRBJ2-7; 12 bases agree with TRBD2. V trimming: 6 bases; J trimming: 5 bases; junction bases outside the gene matches: 14. The CDR3 extends over 17 amino acids. Looked up from germline, CDR1 is ENHRY and CDR2 is SYGVKD. CDR3 nucleotide sequence: TGTGCCATCAGCTTGACTAGCGGGGGAGCAACCCAGAACGAGCAGTACTTC. Translating it yields CAISLTSGGATQNEQYF.

The chain carries TRBV21-1 and TRBJ2-7; the DNA was not compared with TRBD2, the D call given in the table. TRBV21-1 is labeled a pseudogene. This CDR3 region has 20 residues. The CDR3 protein is CASSKSGGGKIRASPYEQYF. The CDR3 DNA is TGTGCCAGCAGCAAGAGTGGCGGTGGAAAGATTAGAGCCAGCCCATACGAGCAGTACTTC.

CDR3 sequence (DNA): TGCAGCGTTCCCCCCGGGGAAAGCACAGATACGCAGTATTTT. Translating it yields CSVPPGESTDTQYF. The genes are TRBV29-1 and TRBJ2-3; D perhaps matches TRBD2 (5 bases). The germline gives CDR1 SQVTM, CDR2 ANQGSEA. V was clipped by 5 bases and J by 0 bases, with 12 bases between them. The CDR3 is made up of 14 amino acids.

The genes are TRBV7-2 and TRBJ2-5; 12 positions match TRBD2. The CDR3 is made up of 16 amino acids. V was clipped by 10 bases and J by 1 base; unmatched bases: 10. Per the germline V gene, CDR1 is SGHTA and CDR2 is FQGNSA. The CDR3 region has the DNA TGTGCCACTACGCTTCTAGCGGGGGGGATCCAAGAGACCCAGTACTTC. Residues: CATTLLAGGIQETQYF.

The chain couples TRBV19 to TRBJ1-5; 10 bases align to TRBD1. The germline V gene has CDR1 LNHDA and CDR2 SQIVND (reference sequence). V was clipped by 8 bases and J by 0 bases; unmatched bases: 4. The CDR3 consists of 15 residues. CDR3 loop: CASGDRGYSNQPQHF. CDR3 DNA: TGTGCCAGTGGGGACAGGGGATATAGCAATCAGCCCCAGCATTTT.

V gene TRBV25-1 combines with J gene TRBJ2-5; perhaps TRBD2 as D (5 bases). The ends were cut back, 7 bases at V and 4 bases at J, with 13 bases in the middle. Germline values: CDR1 MGHDK, CDR2 SYGVNS. The CDR3 runs to 13 residues. CDR3 region: CASTAGLLETQYF. In DNA, the CDR3 is TGTGCCAGCACCGCCGGACTTTTAGAGACCCAGTACTTC.

This sequence joins TRBV5-6 and TRBJ2-5; 8 nucleotides align to TRBD1. The ends lost 0 bases at V and 5 bases at J; junction bases unmatched: 3. This CDR3 comprises 14 residues. CDR1 is SGHDT, CDR2 YYEEEE, per germline. CDR3 protein: CASSLGTGTETQYF. The DNA of the CDR3 is TGTGCCAGCAGCTTGGGGACAGGGACGGAGACCCAGTACTTC.

This chain links TRBV7-2 with TRBJ1-2; D may be TRBD1 (5 bases). V lost 0 bases and J 6 bases, leaving 11 bases between the germline ends. The CDR3 runs to 14 residues. Germline CDR1 and CDR2: SGHTA and FQGNSA. The CDR3 region has the DNA TGTGCCAGCAGCTTAGCGCAGGGAAGCAATGGCTACACCTTC. Translating gives CASSLAQGSNGYTF.